This T cell receptor (beta chain) was retrieved from a study of T cell repertoires in cytomegalovirus infection. This clonotype was observed many times. Its antigen is undetermined. The germline V gene has CDR1 SGHKS and CDR2 YYEKEE (reference sequence). Trimming at V came to 1 base and at J to 3 bases, leaving 6 bases not matched to a gene. This CDR3 spans 15 amino acids. TCRdb passed the reads through MiXCR, listing each CDR3 protein once. The sample contains roughly 340,000 distinct CDR3 sequences, almost 30% of which appear only once. The TCR originated in a human donor in good health (CMV status not recorded). Some clones in this sample may be carry-over from other donors' samples. The gene calls are TRBV5-5 and TRBJ1-2; 7 nucleotides align to TRBD1. Source: cultured PBMCs, taken from culture after CMV antigen stimulation. The CDR3 DNA follows: TGTGCCAGCAGCTTGACAGGGGACTCGGACTATGGCTACACCTTC. This codes for CASSLTGDSDYGYTF.